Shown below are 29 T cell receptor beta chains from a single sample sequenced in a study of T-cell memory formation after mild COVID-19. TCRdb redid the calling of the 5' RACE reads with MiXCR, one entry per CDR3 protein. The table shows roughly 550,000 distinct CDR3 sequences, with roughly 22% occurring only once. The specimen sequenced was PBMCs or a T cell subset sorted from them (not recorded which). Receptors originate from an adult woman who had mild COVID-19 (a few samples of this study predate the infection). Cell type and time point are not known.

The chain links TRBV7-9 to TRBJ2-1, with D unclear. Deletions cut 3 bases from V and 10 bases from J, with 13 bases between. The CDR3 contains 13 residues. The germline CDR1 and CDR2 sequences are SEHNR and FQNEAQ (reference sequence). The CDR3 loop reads CASSFRPPEEQFF. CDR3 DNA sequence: TGTGCCAGCAGCTTCCGACCCCCGGAGGAGCAGTTCTTC.

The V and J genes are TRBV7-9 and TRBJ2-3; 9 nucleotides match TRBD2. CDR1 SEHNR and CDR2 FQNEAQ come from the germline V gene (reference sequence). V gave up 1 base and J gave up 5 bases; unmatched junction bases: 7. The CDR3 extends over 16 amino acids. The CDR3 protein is CASSLVPSGEVDTQYF. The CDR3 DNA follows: TGTGCCAGCAGCTTAGTCCCTAGCGGGGAGGTAGATACGCAGTATTTT. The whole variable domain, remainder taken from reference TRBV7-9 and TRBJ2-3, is DTGVSQNPRHKITKRGQNVTFRCDPISEHNRLYWYRQTLGQGPEFLTYFQNEAQLEKSRLLSDRFSAERPKGSFSTLEIQRTEQGDSAMYLCASSLVPSGEVDTQYFGPGTRLTVL.

The CDR3 protein is CASSLDGGPENIQYF. The CDR3 DNA reads TGCGCCAGCAGCTTGGACGGGGGGCCGGAAAACATTCAGTACTTC. The rearrangement joins TRBV5-1 to TRBJ2-4; possible D gene TRBD2, 7 bases. Per germline, CDR1 SGHRS and CDR2 YFSETQ. Trimming removed 0 bases from V and 5 bases from J, with 12 bases in between. There are 15 residues in the CDR3. Full variable domain (missing parts from reference TRBV5-1 and TRBJ2-4): KAGVTQTPRYLIKTRGQQVTLSCSPISGHRSVSWYQQTPGQGLQFLFEYFSETQRNKGNFPGRFSGRQFSNSRSEMNVSTLELGDSALYLCASSLDGGPENIQYFGAGTRLSVL.

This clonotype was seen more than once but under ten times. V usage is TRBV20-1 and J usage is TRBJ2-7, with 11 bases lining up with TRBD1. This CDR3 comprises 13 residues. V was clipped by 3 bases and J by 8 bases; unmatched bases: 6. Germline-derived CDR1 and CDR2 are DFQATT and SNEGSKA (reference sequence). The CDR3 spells CSASGTGGIKQYF. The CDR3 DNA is TGCAGTGCTAGTGGGACAGGGGGAATCAAGCAGTACTTC.

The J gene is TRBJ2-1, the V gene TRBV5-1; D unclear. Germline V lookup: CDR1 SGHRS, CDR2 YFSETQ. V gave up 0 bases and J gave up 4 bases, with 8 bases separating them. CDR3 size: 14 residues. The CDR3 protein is CASSLDVGYNEQFF. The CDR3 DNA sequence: TGCGCCAGCAGCTTGGATGTAGGGTACAATGAGCAGTTCTTC. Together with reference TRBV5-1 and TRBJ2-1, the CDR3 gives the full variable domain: KAGVTQTPRYLIKTRGQQVTLSCSPISGHRSVSWYQQTPGQGLQFLFEYFSETQRNKGNFPGRFSGRQFSNSRSEMNVSTLELGDSALYLCASSLDVGYNEQFFGPGTRLTVL.

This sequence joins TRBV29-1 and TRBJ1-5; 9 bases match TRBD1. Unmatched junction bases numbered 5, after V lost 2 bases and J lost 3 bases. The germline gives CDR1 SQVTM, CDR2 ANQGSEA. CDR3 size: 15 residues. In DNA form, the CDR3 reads TGCAGCGTTGAACGTGACAGGGGGTTCAATCAGCCCCAGCATTTT. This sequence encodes CSVERDRGFNQPQHF. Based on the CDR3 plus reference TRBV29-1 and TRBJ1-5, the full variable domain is SAVISQKPSRDICQRGTSLTIQCQVDSQVTMMFWYRQQPGQSLTLIATANQGSEATYESGFVIDKFPISRPNLTFSTLTVSNMSPEDSSIYLCSVERDRGFNQPQHFGDGTRLSIL.

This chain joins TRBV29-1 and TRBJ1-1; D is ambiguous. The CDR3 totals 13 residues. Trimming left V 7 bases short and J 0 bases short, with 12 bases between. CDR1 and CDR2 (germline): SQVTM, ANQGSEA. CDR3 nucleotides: TGCAGCGCCCAAAGGTTTATGAACACTGAAGCTTTCTTT. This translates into CSAQRFMNTEAFF.

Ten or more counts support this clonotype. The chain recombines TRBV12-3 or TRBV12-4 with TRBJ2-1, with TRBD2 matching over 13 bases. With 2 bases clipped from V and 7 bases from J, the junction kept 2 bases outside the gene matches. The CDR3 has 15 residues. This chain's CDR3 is CASSLTSGGGNEQFF. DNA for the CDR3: TGTGCCAGCAGTTTAACTAGCGGGGGGGGAAATGAGCAGTTCTTC.

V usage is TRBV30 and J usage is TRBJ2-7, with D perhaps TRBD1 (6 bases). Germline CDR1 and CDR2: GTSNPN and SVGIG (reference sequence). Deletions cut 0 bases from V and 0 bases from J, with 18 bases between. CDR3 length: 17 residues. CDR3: CAWSVRGLGASSYEQYF. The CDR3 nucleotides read TGTGCCTGGAGTGTACGCGGATTGGGGGCAAGCTCCTACGAGCAGTACTTC.

CDR3 protein: CSVLATQETQYF. The CDR3 DNA sequence: TGCAGCGTACTAGCGACGCAAGAGACCCAGTACTTC. The genes are TRBV29-1 and TRBJ2-5; 7 bases agree with TRBD2. The trim removed 6 bases at V and 2 bases at J, leaving 3 bases unmatched. The CDR3 totals 12 residues. Germline CDR1 reads SQVTM; CDR2 reads ANQGSEA.

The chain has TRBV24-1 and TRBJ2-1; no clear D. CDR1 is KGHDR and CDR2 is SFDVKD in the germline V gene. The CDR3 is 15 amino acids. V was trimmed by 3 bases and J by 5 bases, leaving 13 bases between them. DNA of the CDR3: TGTGCCACCAGTGATCCGTCTGGAAGGGACAATGAGCAGTTCTTC. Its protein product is CATSDPSGRDNEQFF.

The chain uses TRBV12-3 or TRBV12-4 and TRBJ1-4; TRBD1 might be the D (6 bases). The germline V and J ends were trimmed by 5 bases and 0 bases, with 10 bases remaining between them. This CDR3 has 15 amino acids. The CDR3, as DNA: TGTGCCAGCAGTCCCGGGACAACAACTAATGAAAAACTGTTTTTT. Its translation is CASSPGTTTNEKLFF.

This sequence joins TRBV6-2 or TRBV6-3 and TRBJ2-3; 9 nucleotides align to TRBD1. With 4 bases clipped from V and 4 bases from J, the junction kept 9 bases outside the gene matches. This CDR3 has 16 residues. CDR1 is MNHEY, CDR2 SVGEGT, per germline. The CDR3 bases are TGTGCCAGCAGTTCTCGGGGACAGGGATTCTCAGATACGCAGTATTTT. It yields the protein CASSSRGQGFSDTQYF.

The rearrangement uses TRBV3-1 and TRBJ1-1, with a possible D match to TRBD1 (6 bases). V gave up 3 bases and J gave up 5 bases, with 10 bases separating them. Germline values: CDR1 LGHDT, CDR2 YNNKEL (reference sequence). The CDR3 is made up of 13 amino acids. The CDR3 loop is CASSHTGQTEAFF. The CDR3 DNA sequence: TGTGCCAGCAGCCATACAGGGCAAACTGAAGCTTTCTTT.

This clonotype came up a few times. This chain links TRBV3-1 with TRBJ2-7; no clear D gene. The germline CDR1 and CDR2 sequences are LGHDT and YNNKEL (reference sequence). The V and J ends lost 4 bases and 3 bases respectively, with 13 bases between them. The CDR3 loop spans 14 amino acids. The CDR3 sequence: CASSRDGRDYEQYF. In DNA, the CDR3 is TGTGCCAGCAGCCGAGACGGAAGGGACTACGAGCAGTACTTC.

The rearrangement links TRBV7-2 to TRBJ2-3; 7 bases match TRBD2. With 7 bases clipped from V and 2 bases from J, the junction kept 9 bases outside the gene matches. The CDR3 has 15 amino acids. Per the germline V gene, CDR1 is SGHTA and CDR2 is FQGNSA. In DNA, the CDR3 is TGTGCCAGCAACGGGGGGAATGAACCCACAGATACGCAGTATTTT. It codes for CASNGGNEPTDTQYF.

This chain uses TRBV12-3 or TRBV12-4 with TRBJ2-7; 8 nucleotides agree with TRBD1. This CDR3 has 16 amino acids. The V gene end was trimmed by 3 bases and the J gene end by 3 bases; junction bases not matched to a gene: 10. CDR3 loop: CASSLGQDLFLYEQYF. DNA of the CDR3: TGTGCCAGCAGTTTGGGACAGGACCTGTTTCTCTACGAGCAGTACTTC.

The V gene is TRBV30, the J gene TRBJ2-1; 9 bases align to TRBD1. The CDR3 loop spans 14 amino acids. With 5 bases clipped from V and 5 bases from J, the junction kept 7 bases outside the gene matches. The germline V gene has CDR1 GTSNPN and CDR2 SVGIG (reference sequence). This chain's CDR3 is CAWGRDRENNEQFF. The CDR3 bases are TGTGCCTGGGGCCGGGACAGGGAGAACAATGAGCAGTTCTTC. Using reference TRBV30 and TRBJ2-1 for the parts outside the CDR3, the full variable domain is SQTIHQWPATLVQPVGSPLSLECTVEGTSNPNLYWYRQAAGRGLQLLFYSVGIGQISSEVPQNLSASRPQDRQFILSSKKLLLSDSGFYLCAWGRDRENNEQFFGPGTRLTVL.

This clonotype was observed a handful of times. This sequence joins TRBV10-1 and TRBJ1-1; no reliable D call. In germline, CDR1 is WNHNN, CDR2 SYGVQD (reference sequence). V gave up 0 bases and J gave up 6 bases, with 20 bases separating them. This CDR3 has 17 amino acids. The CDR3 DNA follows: TGCGCCAGCAGTGAGTCGAATGAAAAGGAATTGGCCCCTGAAGCTTTCTTT. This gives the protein CASSESNEKELAPEAFF.

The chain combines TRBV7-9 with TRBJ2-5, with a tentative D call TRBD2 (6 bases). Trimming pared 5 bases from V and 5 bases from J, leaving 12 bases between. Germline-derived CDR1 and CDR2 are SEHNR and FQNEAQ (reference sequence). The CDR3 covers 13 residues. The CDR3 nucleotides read TGTGCCAGCAGCCCAACTAGCATTGAGACCCAGTACTTC. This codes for CASSPTSIETQYF.

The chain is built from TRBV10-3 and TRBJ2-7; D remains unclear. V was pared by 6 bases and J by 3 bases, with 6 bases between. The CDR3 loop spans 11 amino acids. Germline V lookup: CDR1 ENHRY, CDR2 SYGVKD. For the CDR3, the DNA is TGTGCCATCAGCCCAGACTACGAGCAGTACTTC. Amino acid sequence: CAISPDYEQYF.

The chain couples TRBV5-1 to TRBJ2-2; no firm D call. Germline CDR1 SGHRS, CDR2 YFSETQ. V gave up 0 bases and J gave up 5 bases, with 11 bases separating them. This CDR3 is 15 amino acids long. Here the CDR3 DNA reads TGCGCCAGCAGCTTGGACCGAGTCGAGACCGGGGAGCTGTTTTTT. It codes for CASSLDRVETGELFF.

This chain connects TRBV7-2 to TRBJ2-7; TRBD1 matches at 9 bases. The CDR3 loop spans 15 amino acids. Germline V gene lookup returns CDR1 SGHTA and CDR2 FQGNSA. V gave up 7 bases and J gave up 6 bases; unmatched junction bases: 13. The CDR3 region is CASTPTAGTGFEQYF. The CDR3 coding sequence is TGTGCCAGCACCCCCACCGCCGGGACAGGGTTCGAGCAGTACTTC.

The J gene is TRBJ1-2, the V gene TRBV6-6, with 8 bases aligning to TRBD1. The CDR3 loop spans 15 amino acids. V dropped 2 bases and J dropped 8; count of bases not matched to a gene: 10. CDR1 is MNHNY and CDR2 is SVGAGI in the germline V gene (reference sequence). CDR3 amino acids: CASSYVAGGAKGYTF. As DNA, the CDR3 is TGTGCCAGCAGTTACGTCGCAGGGGGCGCGAAAGGCTACACCTTC.

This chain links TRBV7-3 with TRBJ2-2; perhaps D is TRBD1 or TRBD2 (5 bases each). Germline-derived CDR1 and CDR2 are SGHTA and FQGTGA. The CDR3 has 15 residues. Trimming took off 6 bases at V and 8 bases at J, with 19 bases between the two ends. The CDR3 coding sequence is TGTGCCAGCAGACCGGCCGGGACCCCCGGGGGGGAGCTGTTTTTT. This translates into CASRPAGTPGGELFF.

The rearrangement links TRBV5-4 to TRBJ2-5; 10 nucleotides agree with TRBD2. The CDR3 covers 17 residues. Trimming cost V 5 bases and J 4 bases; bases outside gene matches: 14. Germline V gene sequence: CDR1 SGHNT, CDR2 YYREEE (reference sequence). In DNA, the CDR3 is TGTGCCAGCAGTCCCGGGACTAGCGAGGCTAGGTTAGAGACCCAGTACTTC. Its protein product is CASSPGTSEARLETQYF.

The CDR3 DNA is TGTGCCATCAGTGAGGGTACCGGGAGAGGAGAGACCCAGTACTTC. As protein: CAISEGTGRGETQYF. The rearrangement uses TRBV10-3 and TRBJ2-5; tentatively, D is TRBD2 (6 bases). The CDR3 is 15 amino acids. V shed 2 bases and J shed 4 bases, with 14 bases lying between them. Germline assignment: CDR1 ENHRY and CDR2 SYGVKD.

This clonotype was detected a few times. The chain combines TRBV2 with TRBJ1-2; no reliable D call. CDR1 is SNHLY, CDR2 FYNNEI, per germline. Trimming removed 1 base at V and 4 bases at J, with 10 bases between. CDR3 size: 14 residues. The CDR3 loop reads CASSEGRFGYGYTF. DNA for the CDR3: TGTGCCAGCAGTGAAGGCAGGTTCGGCTATGGCTACACCTTC.

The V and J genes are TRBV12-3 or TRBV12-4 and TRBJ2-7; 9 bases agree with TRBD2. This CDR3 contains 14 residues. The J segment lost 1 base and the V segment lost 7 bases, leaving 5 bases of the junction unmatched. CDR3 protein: CASTRSGGSYEQYF. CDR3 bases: TGTGCCAGCACCCGAAGCGGGGGGTCCTACGAGCAGTACTTC.